These 5 T cell receptor beta chains share one sample of origin, sequenced in a study of CD8 T cells in ankylosing spondylitis. TCRdb fed the 5' RACE reads into MiXCR, producing one record per CDR3 protein. The data show under 150,000 distinct CDR3 sequences, roughly 13% seen once. The sequenced material came from blood, either unsorted or a sorted T cell fraction (not recorded which). The receptors stem from a female donor with ankylosing spondylitis or in good health (not recorded which).

Concerning this clonotype: The junction differs from germline at one of its ends, possibly a read error. CDR3 bases: TGCAGCGTCGGGACAGGTAGCAATCGGCCCCAGCATTTT. This encodes CSVGTGSNRPQHF. The chain links TRBV29-1 to TRBJ1-5; 8 bases agree with TRBD1. The CDR3 runs to 13 residues. Looked up from germline, CDR1 is SQVTM and CDR2 is ANQGSEA.

This chain uses TRBV20-1 with TRBJ2-7, with D possibly matching TRBD1 (6 bases). The CDR3 sequence is 12 residues long. Germline V gene sequence: CDR1 DFQATT, CDR2 SNEGSKA (reference sequence). V lost 0 bases and J lost 12, with 15 bases in between. The CDR3 nucleotides are TGCAGTGCTAGAGATACTGACACAGGGCCGTACTTC. Its translation is CSARDTDTGPYF.

The chain recombines TRBV10-3 with TRBJ1-1; TRBD1 might be the D (6 bases). The V and J ends lost 8 bases and 1 base respectively, with 14 bases between them. The CDR3 totals 14 residues. Germline CDR1 ENHRY, CDR2 SYGVKD. CDR3 sequence: CAISSARGNTEAFF. In DNA form, the CDR3 reads TGTGCCATCTCGAGTGCCAGGGGGAACACTGAAGCTTTCTTT.

This clonotype was seen only a few times. The chain combines TRBV12-3 or TRBV12-4 with TRBJ2-3; D is uncertain. The CDR3 loop spans 16 amino acids. V was clipped by 1 base and J by 3 bases, with 14 bases between them. CDR3 sequence reads: CASSLVPPGRTDTQYF. The CDR3 DNA sequence: TGTGCCAGCAGTTTAGTCCCCCCCGGTAGAACAGATACGCAGTATTTT.

This chain joins TRBV20-1 and TRBJ1-5, with D unclear. This CDR3 is 12 amino acids long. Germline V CDR1 and CDR2: DFQATT, SNEGSKA (reference sequence). Trimming pared 3 bases from V and 6 bases from J, leaving 9 bases between. The CDR3 DNA reads TGCAGTGCTAGTACGGGGTCTCAGCCCCAGCATTTT. Its protein product is CSASTGSQPQHF.